The present entry profiles one T cell receptor beta chain with its context. As yet, its antigen is unknown. The entry originates in a study of response to subunit inactivated influenza vaccine. Study-wide results and limits: Authors suggested that a seasonal influenza vaccination recruits few new T cells each time.

Germline CDR1 SGHTA, CDR2 FQGNSA. Trimming left V 4 bases short and J 9 bases short, with 13 bases between. The CDR3 is made up of 13 amino acids. TCRdb used MiXCR to reprocess the RT-PCR reads, holding one entry per CDR3 protein. The profile shows 610,000 or so distinct CDR3 sequences, about 15% of them singletons. The chain is built from TRBV7-2 and TRBJ2-1, with D maybe TRBD1 (6 bases). This receptor was taken from a man in his fifties who received an inactivated influenza vaccine. The sequencing used PBMCs from blood, collected roughly 12 days after vaccination. The CDR3 is CASSSLQGREQFF. The DNA for the CDR3 is TGTGCCAGCAGCTCCCTACAGGGCCGTGAGCAGTTCTTC. The variable domain in full, completed from reference TRBV7-2 and TRBJ2-1, reads GAGVSQSPSNKVTEKGKDVELRCDPISGHTALYWYRQSLGQGLEFLIYFQGNSAPDKSGLPSDRFSAERTGGSVSTLTIQRTQQEDSAVYLCASSSLQGREQFFGPGTRLTVL.